This T cell receptor (beta chain) was captured in a study of post-analysis software for immune sequencing data. Study at large: The patients showed relapsing-remitting, secondary progressive and progressive-relapsing multiple sclerosis courses. Findings and caveats of the study: TRBV5-6, TRBV5-1 and TRBV20-1 belonged to a set of roughly 5 TRBV segments that were more frequent in patients than controls.

CDR1 and CDR2 (germline): LGHDT, YNNKEL (reference sequence). V gave up 3 bases and J gave up 6 bases, with 12 bases separating them. The CDR3 is 14 amino acids. This clonotype showed up just a few times. Its target is not known. Libraries were made from TCR beta cDNA, and they carried unique molecular identifiers. It was from roughly 0.93 to 9.6 million T cells that 500,000 to 600,000 cDNA molecules came. TCRdb itself ran the PCR reads through MiXCR, one entry per CDR3 protein. Among roughly 540,000 distinct CDR3 sequences listed, roughly 34% were seen once. This rearrangement joins TRBV3-1 to TRBJ2-4; the D gene is possibly TRBD2 (6 bases). The origin of this receptor is a girl under 18 with multiple sclerosis. The sample consisted of blood. CDR3 DNA sequence: TGTGCCAGCAGCCAGGGGGGTGGCACAAACATTCAGTACTTC. This gives the protein CASSQGGGTNIQYF.